The rows below give T cell receptor beta chains drawn from one sample of a study of shared clonotypes between healthy human individuals. TCRdb keeps only in-frame clones here, not all; method: immunoSEQ multiplex PCR. The repertoire consists of under 2.5 million clones, with 85% to 95% occurring once and the leading ten covering about 0.41%. Specimen: naive CD4+ T cells from PBMCs. The receptor source for this set is a man between 18 and 29 years old in good health. Some clones in this sample may be carry-over from other donors' samples. Both conserved end residues are part of each CDR3. The D gene is left open where the match is weak. Only part of the rows carry a size: once, few, many, or a class if the clone is expanded.

TRBV6-1	NA	TRBJ1-1	NA	11	TGTGCCAGCCGAGACCGAACTGAAGCTTTCTTT	CASRDRTEAFF
TRBV5-4	NA	TRBJ2-3	TRBD2	16	TGTGCCAGCAGCTTAAGAACTAGCGGGCTGAGAGATACGCAGTATTTT	CASSLRTSGLRDTQYF
TRBV7-9	NA	TRBJ1-4	NA	14	TGTGCCAGCAGCCTGATGGCGCGGGATGAAAAACTGTTTTTT	CASSLMARDEKLFF
TRBV28	once	TRBJ2-7	TRBD2	16	TGTGCCAGCAGACCTAGCGGGAGTCAGTCCGTCTACGAGCAGTACTTC	CASRPSGSQSVYEQYF
TRBV6-6	NA	TRBJ2-3	NA	13	TGTGCCAGCACCCTCGACAGCACAGATACGCAGTATTTT	CASTLDSTDTQYF
TRBV7-3	NA	TRBJ1-2	NA	15	TGTGCCAGCAGCTTCGACAGGCAGCGTGGCTATGGCTACACCTTC	CASSFDRQRGYGYTF
TRBV4-1	NA	TRBJ1-1	TRBD1	16	TGCGCCAGCAGCCAGAAGAGCACAGGGGGTCGTGAGCAAGCTTTCTTT	CASSQKSTGGREQAFF
TRBV5-4	NA	TRBJ2-1	TRBD2	17	TGTGCCAGCTCCCATCTTCCGGGACTAGCGGGAGGGATTGAGCAGTTCTTC	CASSHLPGLAGGIEQFF
TRBV6-1	NA	TRBJ1-1	TRBD1	14	TGTGCCAGCAGAAATCAGGGGGGAGGGACTGAAGCTTTCTTT	CASRNQGGGTEAFF
TRBV7-9	NA	TRBJ1-3	NA	14	TGTGCCAGCAGCTACGACATCCAGGGGAACACCATATATTTT	CASSYDIQGNTIYF
TRBV5-6	NA	TRBJ2-7	NA	13	TGTGCCAGCAGCTCACGGGACCTTTACGAGCAGTACTTC	CASSSRDLYEQYF
TRBV11-1	NA	TRBJ1-1	NA	17	TGTGCCAGCAGCTCCTTTAGTTCCCCGGGGGACCCGGGGAGGGCTTTCTTT	CASSSFSSPGDPGRAFF
TRBV9	NA	TRBJ2-7	TRBD2	14	TGTGCCAGCAGCCCGACTAGCGGGACCTACGAGCAGTACTTC	CASSPTSGTYEQYF
TRBV30	NA	TRBJ1-3	NA	13	TGTGCCTGGAGAGTCCCTCCTGGAAACACCATATATTTT	CAWRVPPGNTIYF
TRBV30	NA	TRBJ2-1	NA	14	TGTGCCTGGAGTTACTTACGTCCCTCCTATGAGCAGTTCTTC	CAWSYLRPSYEQFF
TRBV7-9	NA	TRBJ1-1	NA	15	TGTGCCAGCAGCTTAGCAAGTGGAAGGGGCACTGAAGCTTTCTTT	CASSLASGRGTEAFF
TRBV11-3	NA	TRBJ1-1	TRBD1	14	TGTGCCAGCAGCGGAAACAGGGGGAGGACTGAAGCTTTCTTT	CASSGNRGRTEAFF
TRBV6-4	NA	TRBJ2-1	TRBD1	15	TGTGCCAGCAGTCGGACAGGGGAGGCCTACAATGAGCAGTTCTTC	CASSRTGEAYNEQFF
TRBV29-1	NA	TRBJ2-1	TRBD1	12	TGCAGCGGAGGGGGCTTCGGCAATGAGCAGTTCTTC	CSGGGFGNEQFF
TRBV5-4	NA	TRBJ1-1	NA	14	TGTGCCAGCAGCTCACGGACAAGGAACACTGAAGCTTTCTTT	CASSSRTRNTEAFF
TRBV4-3	NA	TRBJ1-2	NA	15	TGCGCCAGCAGCCAAGGCCCAGGGGCCAACTATGGCTACACCTTC	CASSQGPGANYGYTF
TRBV28	NA	TRBJ2-1	TRBD2	15	TGTGCCAGCAGTCAAAGGACTAGCGGGAGTGGTGAGCAGTTCTTC	CASSQRTSGSGEQFF
TRBV4-2	NA	TRBJ2-7	TRBD2	15	TGTGCCAGCAGCCCGGCCGGGACTAGCGACGGTGGGCAGTACTTC	CASSPAGTSDGGQYF
TRBV30	once	TRBJ2-3	TRBD2	13	TGTGCCTGTAGCGGGGGCCTCACAGATACGCAGTATTTT	CACSGGLTDTQYF
TRBV7-9	NA	TRBJ1-3	NA	13	TGTGCCAGCAGCTTATCCCGGGATCACACCATATATTTT	CASSLSRDHTIYF
TRBV27	NA	TRBJ2-3	NA	14	TGTGCCAGCAGAAGAAAAAGCGTCGGCGATACGCAGTATTTT	CASRRKSVGDTQYF
TRBV19	NA	TRBJ1-2	NA	14	TGTGCCAGTAGTATATTGAGGGGGGACTATGGCTACACCTTC	CASSILRGDYGYTF
TRBV28	NA	TRBJ2-7	NA	15	TGTGCCAGCACCCTGGGCCCCGCGTTCTCCTACGAGCAGTACTTC	CASTLGPAFSYEQYF
TRBV5-4	NA	TRBJ2-7	NA	18	TGTGCCAGCAGCTTGGCGGGACTCCCCACACCTCGGTCCTACGAGCAGTACTTC	CASSLAGLPTPRSYEQYF
TRBV2	NA	TRBJ1-1	NA	14	TGTGCCAGCAGATTCATTGCGAGGAACACTGAAGCTTTCTTT	CASRFIARNTEAFF
TRBV5-1	NA	TRBJ2-5	NA	14	TGCGCCAGCAGCTTTAACTCCGGTCAAGAGACCCAGTACTTC	CASSFNSGQETQYF
TRBV28	NA	TRBJ2-3	NA	12	TGTGCCAGCGGGAGTAGCATCAGGGACCAGTATTTT	CASGSSIRDQYF
TRBV9	NA	TRBJ2-2	NA	13	TGTGCCAGCAGACATAGCGGTACCGGGGAGCTGTTTTTT	CASRHSGTGELFF
TRBV27	NA	TRBJ1-5	TRBD1	16	TGTGCCAGCAGGTCAGGACAGGGGGCGTTCGGGCAGCCCCAGCATTTT	CASRSGQGAFGQPQHF
TRBV15	NA	TRBJ2-3	TRBD2	18	TGTGCCACCAGCAGGATGGCCCCAGCGGGGGTTAGCACAGATACGCAGTATTTT	CATSRMAPAGVSTDTQYF
TRBV7-3	NA	TRBJ2-7	TRBD1	15	TGTGCCAGCAGCTTGGACGGGACAGGGCCCAACGAGCAGTACTTC	CASSLDGTGPNEQYF
TRBV27	NA	TRBJ1-1	TRBD1	15	TGTGCCAGCAGTTCCCAGGGGGCCCCGAACACTGAAGCTTTCTTT	CASSSQGAPNTEAFF
TRBV2	NA	TRBJ1-5	TRBD1	15	TGTGCCAGCAGGGCGACGACAGGGGATAATCAGCCCCAGCATTTT	CASRATTGDNQPQHF
TRBV28	NA	TRBJ2-5	NA	12	TGTGCCAGCAGCTTAGGGTTCCGGGCCCAGTACTTC	CASSLGFRAQYF
TRBV6-5	NA	TRBJ1-1	NA	13	TGTGCCAGCAGGGAAAGGGTCAGCAGAGAAGCTTTCTTT	CASRERVSREAFF
TRBV11-1	NA	TRBJ1-1	NA	13	TGTGCCAGCAGTAATCGAGGAAACACTGAAGCTTTCTTT	CASSNRGNTEAFF
TRBV29-1	NA	TRBJ2-5	NA	13	TGCAGCGTTGAAGCGGGGCTACAAGAGACCCAGTACTTC	CSVEAGLQETQYF
TRBV27	NA	TRBJ2-7	NA	15	TGTGCCAGCAGTTTATCTAGGACTACCTACTACGAGCAGTACTTC	CASSLSRTTYYEQYF
TRBV7-8	NA	TRBJ1-4	NA	14	TGTGCCAGCAGCCCTACGGCGACTAATGAAAAACTGTTTTTT	CASSPTATNEKLFF
TRBV29-1	NA	TRBJ1-1	NA	13	TGCAGCGTCTGCGCTGGGGCGGACACTGAAGCTTTCTTT	CSVCAGADTEAFF
TRBV5-5	NA	TRBJ1-3	NA	15	TGTGCCAGCAGCCGAGGGGACGGCTCTGGAAACACCATATATTTT	CASSRGDGSGNTIYF
TRBV19	NA	TRBJ2-1	NA	13	TGTGCCAGTAGGGCTTCCTCCTACAATGAGCAGTTCTTC	CASRASSYNEQFF
TRBV29-1	NA	TRBJ2-3	NA	11	TGCAGCGTTGAAAGCGCAGATACGCAGTATTTT	CSVESADTQYF